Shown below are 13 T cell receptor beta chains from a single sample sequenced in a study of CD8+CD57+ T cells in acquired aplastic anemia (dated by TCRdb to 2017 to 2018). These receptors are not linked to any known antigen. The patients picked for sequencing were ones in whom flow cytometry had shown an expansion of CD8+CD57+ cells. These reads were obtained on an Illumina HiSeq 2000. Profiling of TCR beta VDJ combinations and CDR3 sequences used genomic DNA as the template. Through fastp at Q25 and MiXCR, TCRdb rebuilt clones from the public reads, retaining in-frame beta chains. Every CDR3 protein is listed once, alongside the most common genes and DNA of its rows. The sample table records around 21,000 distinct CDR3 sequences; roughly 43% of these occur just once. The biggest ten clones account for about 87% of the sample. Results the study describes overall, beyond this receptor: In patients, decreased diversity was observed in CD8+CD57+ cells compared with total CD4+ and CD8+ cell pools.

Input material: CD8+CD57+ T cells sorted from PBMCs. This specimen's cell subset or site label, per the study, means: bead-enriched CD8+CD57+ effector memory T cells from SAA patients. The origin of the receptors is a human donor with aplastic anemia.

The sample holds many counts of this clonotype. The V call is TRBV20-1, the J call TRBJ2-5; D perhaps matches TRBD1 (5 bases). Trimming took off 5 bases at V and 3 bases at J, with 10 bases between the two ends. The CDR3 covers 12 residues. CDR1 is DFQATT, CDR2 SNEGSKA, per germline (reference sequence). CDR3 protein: CSAYEGEETQYF. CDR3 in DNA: TGCAGTGCTTACGAAGGGGAAGAGACCCAGTACTTC.

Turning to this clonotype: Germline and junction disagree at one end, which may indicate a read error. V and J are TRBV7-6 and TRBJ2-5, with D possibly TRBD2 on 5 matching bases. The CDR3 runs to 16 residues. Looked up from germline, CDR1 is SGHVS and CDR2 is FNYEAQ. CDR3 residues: CASTPREGGFGETQYF. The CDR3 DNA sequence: TGTGCTAGCACCCCAAGAGAGGGTGGCTTTGGGGAGACCCAGTACTTC.

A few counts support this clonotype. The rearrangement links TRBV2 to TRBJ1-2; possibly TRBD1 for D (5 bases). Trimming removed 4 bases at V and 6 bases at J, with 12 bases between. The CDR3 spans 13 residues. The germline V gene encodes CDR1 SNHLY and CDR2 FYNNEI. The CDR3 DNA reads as TGTGCCAGCAGTGCCCAGGGAAAGGATGGCTACACCTTC. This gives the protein CASSAQGKDGYTF. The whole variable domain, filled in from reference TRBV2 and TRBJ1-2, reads EPEVTQTPSHQVTQMGQEVILRCVPISNHLYFYWYRQILGQKVEFLVSFYNNEISEKSEIFDDQFSVERPDGSNFTLKIRSTKLEDSAMYFCASSAQGKDGYTFGSGTRLTVV.

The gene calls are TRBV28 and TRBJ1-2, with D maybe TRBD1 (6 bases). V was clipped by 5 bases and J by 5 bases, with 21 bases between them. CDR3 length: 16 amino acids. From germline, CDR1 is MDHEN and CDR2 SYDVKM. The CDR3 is CASSPNPRQVGYGYTF. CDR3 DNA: TGTGCCAGCAGTCCAAATCCTCGACAGGTCGGGTATGGCTACACCTTC.

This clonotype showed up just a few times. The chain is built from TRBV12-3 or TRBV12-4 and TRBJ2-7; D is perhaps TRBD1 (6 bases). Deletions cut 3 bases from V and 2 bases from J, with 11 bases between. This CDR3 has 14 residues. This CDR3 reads CASSFVGAPYEQYF. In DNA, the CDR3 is TGTGCCAGCAGTTTTGTGGGGGCACCCTACGAGCAGTACTTC.

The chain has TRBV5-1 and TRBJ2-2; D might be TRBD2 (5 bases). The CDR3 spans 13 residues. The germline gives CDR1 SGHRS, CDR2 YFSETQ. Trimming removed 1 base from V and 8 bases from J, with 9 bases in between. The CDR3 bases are TGCGCCAGCAGCTTGTGGGAGACAGGGGAGCTGTTTTTT. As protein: CASSLWETGELFF.

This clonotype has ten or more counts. The CDR3 is CATTYWRAKNIQYF. Here the CDR3 DNA reads TGTGCCACTACCTATTGGCGGGCCAAAAACATTCAGTACTTC. This chain connects TRBV6-6 to TRBJ2-4; D gene ambiguous. This CDR3 spans 14 amino acids. Trimming stripped 10 bases from V and 1 base from J, with 14 bases between. Looked up from germline, CDR1 is MNHNY and CDR2 is SVGAGI (reference sequence).

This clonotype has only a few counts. The CDR3 region has the DNA TGTGCCAGCAGTTCAACCACAGATACGCAGTATTTT. This encodes CASSSTTDTQYF. V is TRBV6-5 and J is TRBJ2-3, with D uncertain. The CDR3 runs 12 residues. Germline V CDR1 and CDR2: MNHEY, SVGAGI. Trimming removed 4 bases from V and 2 bases from J, with 4 bases in between.

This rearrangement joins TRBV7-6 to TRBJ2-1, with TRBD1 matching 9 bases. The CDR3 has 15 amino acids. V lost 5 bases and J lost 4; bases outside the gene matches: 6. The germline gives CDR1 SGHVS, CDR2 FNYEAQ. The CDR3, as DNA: TGTGCCAGCAGCGTGCGACAGGGGGATTACAATGAGCAGTTCTTC. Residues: CASSVRQGDYNEQFF.

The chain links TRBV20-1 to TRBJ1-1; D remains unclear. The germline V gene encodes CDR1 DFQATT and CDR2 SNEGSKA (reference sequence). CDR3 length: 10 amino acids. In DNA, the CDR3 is TGCAGGTTCCACAACCGCGAAGCTTTCTTT. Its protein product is CRFHNREAFF.

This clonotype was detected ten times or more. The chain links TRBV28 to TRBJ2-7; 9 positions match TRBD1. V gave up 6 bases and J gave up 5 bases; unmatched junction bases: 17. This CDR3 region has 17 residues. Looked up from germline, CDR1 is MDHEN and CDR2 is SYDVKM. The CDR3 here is CASSPVLPHRGLNEQYF. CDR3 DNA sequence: TGTGCCAGCAGCCCGGTCCTCCCCCACAGGGGGCTCAACGAGCAGTACTTC.

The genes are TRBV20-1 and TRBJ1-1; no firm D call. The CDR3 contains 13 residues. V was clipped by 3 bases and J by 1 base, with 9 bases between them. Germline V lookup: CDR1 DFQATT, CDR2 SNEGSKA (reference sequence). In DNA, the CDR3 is TGCAGTGCTAGGGAAGGAGGGAACACTGAAGCTTTCTTT. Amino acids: CSAREGGNTEAFF.

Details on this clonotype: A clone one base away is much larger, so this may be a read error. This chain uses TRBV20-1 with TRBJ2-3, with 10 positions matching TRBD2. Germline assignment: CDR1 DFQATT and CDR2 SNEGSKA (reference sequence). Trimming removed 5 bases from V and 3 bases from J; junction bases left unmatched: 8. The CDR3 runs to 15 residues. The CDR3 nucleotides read TGCAGTGCTGGCTCTAGCGGGAGACGGACAGATACGCAGTATTTT. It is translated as CSAGSSGRRTDTQYF.